Shown below are 5 T cell receptor beta chains from a single sample sequenced in a study of cytomegalovirus exposure and HLA in healthy donors. The PCR contained 60 Vbeta and 13 Jbeta primers. Sequenced by immunoSEQ multiplex PCR; TCRdb stores in-frame clones only, minus some. The sample has roughly 140,000 clones, about 85% seen once. Sequencing was carried out using PBMCs. The source is a human donor in good health.

This clone has just one count. The chain has TRBV29-1 and TRBJ1-2; D is perhaps TRBD1 (5 bases). V gave up 4 bases and J gave up 4 bases, with 7 bases separating them. CDR1 and CDR2 from the germline V gene are SQVTM and ANQGSEA. There are 11 residues in the CDR3. CDR3 sequence reads: CSVGQGYGYTF. CDR3 sequence (DNA): TGCAGCGTTGGGCAGGGCTATGGCTACACCTTC.

This clone showed up just a few times. This chain connects TRBV27 to TRBJ2-3; TRBD1 is a possible D gene (5 bases). The CDR3 sequence is 14 residues long. Germline loops: CDR1 MNHEY, CDR2 SMNVEV (reference sequence). Trimming left V 3 bases short and J 2 bases short, with 9 bases between. The CDR3 here is CASSLAGHTDTQYF. In nucleotides, the CDR3 is TGTGCCAGCAGTTTGGCAGGGCACACAGATACGCAGTATTTT.

This clone has just one count. The V and J genes are TRBV7-6 and TRBJ1-3, with TRBD1 as a possible D gene (6 bases). The CDR3 loop spans 19 amino acids. Looked up from germline, CDR1 is SGHVS and CDR2 is FNYEAQ. V lost 3 bases to trimming and J lost 0 bases, with 21 bases between them. CDR3 nucleotides: TGTGCCAGCAGCTTGGGTTTTTGGGACACGGCGAGCTCTGGAAACACCATATATTTT. Protein sequence: CASSLGFWDTASSGNTIYF.

The chain joins TRBV6-5 to TRBJ1-6; D is undetermined. V lost 0 bases and J 6 bases, leaving 12 bases between the germline ends. Germline lookup yields CDR1 MNHEY and CDR2 SVGAGI. The CDR3 loop spans 16 amino acids. CDR3 amino acids: CASSYSSSGSNSPLHF. The CDR3, as DNA: TGTGCCAGCAGTTACTCGAGCTCGGGAAGTAATTCACCCCTCCACTTT.

The rearrangement uses TRBV9 and TRBJ2-3, with 10 bases identical to TRBD1. Germline CDR1 is SGDLS and CDR2 is YYNGEE. The CDR3 extends over 17 amino acids. Trimming took 0 bases from V and 2 from J; bases not matched to a gene: 6. CDR3 in DNA: TGTGCCAGCAGCGTAGAGGGGACAGGGGCCCCCACAGATACGCAGTATTTT. This sequence encodes CASSVEGTGAPTDTQYF. Filled out from reference TRBV9 and TRBJ2-3, the complete variable domain reads DSGVTQTPKHLITATGQRVTLRCSPRSGDLSVYWYQQSLDQGLQFLIQYYNGEERAKGNILERFSAQQFPDLHSELNLSSLELGDSALYFCASSVEGTGAPTDTQYFGPGTRLTVL.